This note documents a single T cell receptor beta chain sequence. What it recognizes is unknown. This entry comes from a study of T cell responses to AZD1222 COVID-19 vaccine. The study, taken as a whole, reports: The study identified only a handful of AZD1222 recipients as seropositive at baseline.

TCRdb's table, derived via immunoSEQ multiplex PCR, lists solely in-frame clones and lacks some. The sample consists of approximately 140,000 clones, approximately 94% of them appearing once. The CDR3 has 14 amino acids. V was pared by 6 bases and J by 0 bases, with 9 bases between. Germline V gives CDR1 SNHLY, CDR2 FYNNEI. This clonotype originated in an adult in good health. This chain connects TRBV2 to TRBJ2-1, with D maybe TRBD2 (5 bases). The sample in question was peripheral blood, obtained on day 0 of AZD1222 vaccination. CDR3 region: CASRRESSYNEQFF. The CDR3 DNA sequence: TGTGCCAGCAGAAGGGAGAGCTCCTACAATGAGCAGTTCTTC.